This T cell receptor beta chain was obtained from a study of T cell responses to AZD1222 COVID-19 vaccine. At the level of the study: It was second doses at about 4 or about 12 weeks that were pooled.

On this clone itself: The antigen is not known. This sample includes further DNA sequences coding for the same CDR3.

Sequencing was performed with immunoSEQ multiplex PCR; in TCRdb, only in-frame clones are kept and a portion is missing. The sample consists of about 160,000 clones, roughly nine tenths of them appearing once. V shed 0 bases and J shed 0 bases, with 9 bases lying between them. Germline values: CDR1 SGDLS, CDR2 YYNGEE. This CDR3 spans 15 amino acids. General observations from the study: Regions 160-218 and 743-854 dominated among vaccine-associated CD4 TCRs spanning spike.

This clonotype was obtained from an adult in good health. This rearrangement joins TRBV9 to TRBJ1-1, with D unclear. Sequences were derived from peripheral blood, sampled on day 0 of AZD1222 vaccination. The CDR3 DNA sequence: TGTGCCAGCAGCGTAGCTGTCAGGATGAACACTGAAGCTTTCTTT. Translating gives CASSVAVRMNTEAFF.